Described below is a single T cell receptor (beta chain) sequence and its context. Per germline, CDR1 SGHAT and CDR2 FQNNGV. V was clipped by 1 base and J by 5 bases; unmatched bases: 5. The length of the CDR3 is 15 residues. These data originate in a study of cytomegalovirus exposure and HLA in healthy donors. Repertoires were generated with immunoSEQ multiplex PCR, while TCRdb's copy carries only in-frame clones and drops some. The sample yields some 140,000 clones, 86% seen once. The sample taken for sequencing was PBMCs. The chain carries TRBV11-2 and TRBJ1-5, with TRBD1 identical over 7 bases. The TCR was taken from a man aged 18 to 29 in good health and CMV-seronegative. CDR3 nucleotides: TGTGCCAGCAGCTTAGGCCGGGACAGATATCAGCCCCAGCATTTT. This gives the protein CASSLGRDRYQPQHF.